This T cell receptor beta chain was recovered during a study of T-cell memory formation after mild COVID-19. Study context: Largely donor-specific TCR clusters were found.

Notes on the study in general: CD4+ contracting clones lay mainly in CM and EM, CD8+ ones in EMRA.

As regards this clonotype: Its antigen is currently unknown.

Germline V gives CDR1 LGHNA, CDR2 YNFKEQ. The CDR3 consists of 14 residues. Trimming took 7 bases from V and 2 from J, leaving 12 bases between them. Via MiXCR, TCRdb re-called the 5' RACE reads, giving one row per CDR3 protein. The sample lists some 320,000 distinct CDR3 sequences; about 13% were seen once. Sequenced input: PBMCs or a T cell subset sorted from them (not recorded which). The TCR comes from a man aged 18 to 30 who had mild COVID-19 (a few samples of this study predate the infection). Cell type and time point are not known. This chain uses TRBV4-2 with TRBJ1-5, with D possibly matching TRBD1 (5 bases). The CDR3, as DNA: TGTGCCAGCACCCAGGGTTTGGGCAATCAGCCCCAGCATTTT. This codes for CASTQGLGNQPQHF.